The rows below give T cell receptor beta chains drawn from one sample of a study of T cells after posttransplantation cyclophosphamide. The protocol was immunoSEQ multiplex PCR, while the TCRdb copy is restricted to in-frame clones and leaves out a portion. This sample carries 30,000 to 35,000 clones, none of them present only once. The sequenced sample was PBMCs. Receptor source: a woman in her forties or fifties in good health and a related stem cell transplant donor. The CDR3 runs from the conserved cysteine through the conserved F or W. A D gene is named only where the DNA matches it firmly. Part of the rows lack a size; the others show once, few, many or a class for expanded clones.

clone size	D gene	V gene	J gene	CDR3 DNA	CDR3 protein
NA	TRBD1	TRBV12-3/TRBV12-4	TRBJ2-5	TGTGCCAGCAGATTCAGGGGGCACCAAGAGACCCAGTACTTC	CASRFRGHQETQYF
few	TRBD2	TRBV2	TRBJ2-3	TGTGCCAGCAGTTCCCCTACTAGCGCCGCAGTCACAGATACGCAGTATTTT	CASSSPTSAAVTDTQYF
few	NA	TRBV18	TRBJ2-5	TGTGCCAGCTCATCAAGCCCGGCAATCGGGTACCAAGAGACCCAGTACTTC	CASSSSPAIGYQETQYF
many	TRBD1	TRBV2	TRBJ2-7	TGTGCCAGCAGCCCGGGACAGGGGGCCGAGCAGTACTTC	CASSPGQGAEQYF
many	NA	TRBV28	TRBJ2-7	TGTGCCAGCACCGACTTTGGATGGTCCTACGAGCAGTACTTC	CASTDFGWSYEQYF
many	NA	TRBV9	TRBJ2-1	TGTGCCAGCAGCGTATTACTAGTCAGTGAGCAGTTCTTC	CASSVLLVSEQFF
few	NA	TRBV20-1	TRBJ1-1	TGCAGTGCTAGTAGGGTTCCCGAAGCTTTCTTT	CSASRVPEAFF
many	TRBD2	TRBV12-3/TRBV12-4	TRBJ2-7	TGTGCCAGCAGTTTTAGTCTAGCGGGAGGGCTATTCTACGAGCAGTACTTC	CASSFSLAGGLFYEQYF
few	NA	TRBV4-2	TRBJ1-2	TGTGCCAGCAGCCCAACCCCACATGGTGGCTACACCTTC	CASSPTPHGGYTF
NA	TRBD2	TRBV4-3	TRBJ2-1	TGCGCCAGCAGCCAAGTCACTAGCGGGGGCCCTGTGGGGTATGAGCAGTTCTTC	CASSQVTSGGPVGYEQFF
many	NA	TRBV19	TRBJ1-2	TGTGCCAGTAGTAAATTACAGGCGAACTATGGCTACACCTTC	CASSKLQANYGYTF
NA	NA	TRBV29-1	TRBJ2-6	TGCAGCGTTGAACCCTCGGGGGCCAACGTCCTGACTTTC	CSVEPSGANVLTF
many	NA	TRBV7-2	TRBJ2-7	TGTGCCAGCAGTAGAGCGGGTACCTCCTACGAGCAGTACTTC	CASSRAGTSYEQYF
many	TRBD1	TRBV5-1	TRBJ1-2	TGCGCCAGCAGCCGACAGGGGAGCGGCTACACCTTC	CASSRQGSGYTF
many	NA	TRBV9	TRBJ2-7	TGTGCCAGCAGCGTAGGGTTGGCAAGCTCCTACGAGCAGTACTTC	CASSVGLASSYEQYF
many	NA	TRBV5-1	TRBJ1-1	TGCGCCAGCTCCAATCTCGGTGGCACTGAAGCTTTCTTT	CASSNLGGTEAFF
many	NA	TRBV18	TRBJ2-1	TGTGCCAGCTCAGGGCGTGGGGGCTACGCTCGCTCCTACAATGAGCAGTTCTTC	CASSGRGGYARSYNEQFF
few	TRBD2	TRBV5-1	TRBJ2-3	TGCGCCAGCAGCTTGGGACTAGCGGGATTCACAGATACGCAGTATTTT	CASSLGLAGFTDTQYF
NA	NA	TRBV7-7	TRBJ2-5	TGTGCCAGCAGCTTAGGCGGTTACCAAGAGACCCAGTACTTC	CASSLGGYQETQYF
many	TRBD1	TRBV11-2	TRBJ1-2	TGTGCCAGCAGCTTTAGACAGGGTGACTATGGCTACACCTTC	CASSFRQGDYGYTF
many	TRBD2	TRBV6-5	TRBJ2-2	TGTGGGGCGGGGACTAGCGGGAGGGCCGGGGAGCTGTTTTTT	CGAGTSGRAGELFF
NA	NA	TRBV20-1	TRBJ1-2	TGCAGTGCTAGTGGTCCTCACATTAACTTC	CSASGPHINF
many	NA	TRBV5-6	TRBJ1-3	TGTGCCAGCAGCTTGTATGCAGGGGTAGATGGAAACACCATATATTTT	CASSLYAGVDGNTIYF
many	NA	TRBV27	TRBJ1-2	TGTGCCAGCAGGGAAGGGGTTAGCGGCTACACCTTC	CASREGVSGYTF
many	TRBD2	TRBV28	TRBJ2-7	TGTGCCAGCAGTCGCGGGACTAGCGGGAAACACGAGCAGTACTTC	CASSRGTSGKHEQYF
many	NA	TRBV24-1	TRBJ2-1	TGTGCCACCAGTGATTTAGGTCCGAGCAATGAGCAGTTCTTC	CATSDLGPSNEQFF
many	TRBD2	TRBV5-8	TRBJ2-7	TGTGCCAGCAGTCGGACTAGCGGGTTTAGCTCCTACGAGCAGTACTTC	CASSRTSGFSSYEQYF
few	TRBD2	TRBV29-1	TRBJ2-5	TGCAGCGTTGCTAACAGACTAGCGCGAACGGGAGAGACCCAGTACTTC	CSVANRLARTGETQYF
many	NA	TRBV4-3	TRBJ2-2	TGCGCCAGCAGCCAAGATACCCAACTAGAAACCGGGGAGCTGTTTTTT	CASSQDTQLETGELFF
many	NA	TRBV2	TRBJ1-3	TGTGCCAGCAGCGCACTAAGTCTGGGCTCTGGAAACACCATATATTTT	CASSALSLGSGNTIYF
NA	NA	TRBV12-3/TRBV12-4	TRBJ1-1	TGTGCCAGCAGACCCCGGCGGGACACTGAAGCTTTCTTT	CASRPRRDTEAFF
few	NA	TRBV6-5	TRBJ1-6	TGTGCCAGCAGTTACTCTCTACAGCCCCTCCACTTT	CASSYSLQPLHF
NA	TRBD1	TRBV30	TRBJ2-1	TGTGCCTGGAGTCGAGGGGGCGGTTTATCCTACAATGAGCAGTTCTTC	CAWSRGGGLSYNEQFF
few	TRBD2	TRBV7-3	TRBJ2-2	TGTGCCAGCAGCCCCCGACCGCCGGGGATTCTAGCGGGGGCGAACACCGGGGAGCTGTTTTTT	CASSPRPPGILAGANTGELFF
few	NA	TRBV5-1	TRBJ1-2	TGCGCCAGCTTCTATGGCCCCGGCGGGGGCCTAGGAGGCTACACCTTC	CASFYGPGGGLGGYTF
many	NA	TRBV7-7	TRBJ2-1	TGTGCCAGCAGCTCGGACAGCTACAATGAGCAGTTCTTC	CASSSDSYNEQFF
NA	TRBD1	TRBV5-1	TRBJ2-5	TGCGCCAGCAGTCCTAGGGACAGGTCGCGCAGGGAGACCCAGTACTTC	CASSPRDRSRRETQYF
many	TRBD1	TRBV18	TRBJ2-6	TGTGCCACCCTGACAGGGAATCAACGCTCTGGGGCCAACGTCCTGACTTTC	CATLTGNQRSGANVLTF
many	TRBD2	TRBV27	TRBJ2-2	TGTGCCAGCAGTTTACTAGCGGGAGGGAGCACCGGGGAGCTGTTTTTT	CASSLLAGGSTGELFF
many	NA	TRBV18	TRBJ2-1	TGTGCCAGCTCACTACTCGAAACCGGGACTTACAATGAGCAGTTCTTC	CASSLLETGTYNEQFF
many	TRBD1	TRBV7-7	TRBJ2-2	TGTGCCAGCAGGAAACAGGGGGCGGACACCGGGGAGCTGTTTTTT	CASRKQGADTGELFF
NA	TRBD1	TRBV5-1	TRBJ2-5	TGCGCCAGCAGTCCGGGACAGGCCGAAGAGACCCAGTACTTC	CASSPGQAEETQYF
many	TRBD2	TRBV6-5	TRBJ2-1	TGTGCCAGCAGTTCGACTAGCGGAAGCTCCTACAATGAGCAGTTCTTC	CASSSTSGSSYNEQFF
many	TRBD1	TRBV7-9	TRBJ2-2	TGTGCCAGCAGCCTGGGACAGGGGAACACCGGGGAGCTGTTTTTT	CASSLGQGNTGELFF
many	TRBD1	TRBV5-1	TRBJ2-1	TGCGCCAGCAGTCCCGGGACAGGGGTCGATGAGCAGTTCTTC	CASSPGTGVDEQFF
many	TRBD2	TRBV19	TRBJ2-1	TGTGCCAGTAGTATCTCGGGGAGGGTTTCCTACAATGAGCAGTTCTTC	CASSISGRVSYNEQFF
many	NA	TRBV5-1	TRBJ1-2	TGCGCCAGCAGCTTGGTCCCCGGTGGCTACACCTTC	CASSLVPGGYTF
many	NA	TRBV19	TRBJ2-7	TGTGCCAGTAGTTTCCGGGGAGGCCACGAGCAGTACTTC	CASSFRGGHEQYF
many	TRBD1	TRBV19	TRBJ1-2	TGTGCCAGTCGAGACAGGGGCTTCTATGGCTACACCTTC	CASRDRGFYGYTF
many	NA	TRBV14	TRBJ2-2	TGTGCCAGCAGCCAAAAGGGGGGGGTCCTAGTCGTCACCGGGGAGCTGTTTTTT	CASSQKGGVLVVTGELFF
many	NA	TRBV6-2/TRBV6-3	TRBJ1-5	TGTGCCAGCAGTTACTTAGGGGTCAGCAATCAGCCCCAGCATTTT	CASSYLGVSNQPQHF
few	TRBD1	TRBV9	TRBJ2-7	TGTGCCAGCAGCTCCCGCGGGACAGGGACCTACGAGCAGTACTTC	CASSSRGTGTYEQYF
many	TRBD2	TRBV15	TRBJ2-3	TGTGCCACGACCGGACTAGCGGAGTCGGGACCGGTCCCAGATACGCAGTATTTT	CATTGLAESGPVPDTQYF
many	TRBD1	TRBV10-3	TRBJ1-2	TGTGCCATCGCGGGACAGGGATTTGGCTACACCTTC	CAIAGQGFGYTF
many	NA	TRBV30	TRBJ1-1	TGTGCCTGGCATCGGACGGACGGGGTAGAAGCTTTCTTT	CAWHRTDGVEAFF
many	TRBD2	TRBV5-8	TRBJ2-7	TGTGCCAGCAGCTTTGGAGCTAGCGGTCCCTACGAGCAGTACTTC	CASSFGASGPYEQYF
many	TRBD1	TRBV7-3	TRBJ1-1	TGTGCCAGCAGCTCGGCAGGGGGGAACACTGAAGCTTTCTTT	CASSSAGGNTEAFF
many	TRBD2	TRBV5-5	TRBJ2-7	TGTGCCAGCAGCCGGGGGGGTCGACAGGTCTCCTACGAGCAGTACTTC	CASSRGGRQVSYEQYF
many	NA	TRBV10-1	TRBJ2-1	TGCGCCAGCAGCTCAATTCGGGGCTCCTACAATGAGCAGTTCTTC	CASSSIRGSYNEQFF
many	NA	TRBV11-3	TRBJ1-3	TGTGCCAGCAGCTTAGAACGAGAGGACACCATATATTTT	CASSLEREDTIYF